This T cell receptor beta chain was retrieved from a study of blood T cell repertoires in COVID-19. Data came from immunoSEQ multiplex PCR; TCRdb stores just in-frame clones and leaves some out. Of 200,000 to 250,000 clones in the sample, 80% to 90% were seen once. This clonotype was obtained from a woman younger than 30 in a cohort exposed to, infected with or recovered from COVID-19 (not recorded which). The sample comprised PBMCs or T cells enriched from blood (not recorded which).

CDR3 coding DNA: TGTGCCAGCAGCCCAACAGGGTTAAATGAGCAGTTCTTC. This encodes CASSPTGLNEQFF. The genes are TRBV13 and TRBJ2-1; maybe TRBD1 (6 bases). The V end lost 5 bases, the J end lost 7 bases, and 12 bases lay between the germline ends. CDR3 length equals 13 residues. Germline assignment: CDR1 PRHDT and CDR2 FYEKMQ (reference sequence).